The 20 T cell receptor beta chains below were found in one sample sequenced in a study of cytomegalovirus exposure and HLA in healthy donors. Sequencing used immunoSEQ multiplex PCR; TCRdb keeps in-frame clones, though not all of them. The sample has approximately 270,000 clones, roughly 87% seen once. Sequencing input: PBMCs. The receptors originated from a young man in good health and CMV-seropositive.

The genes are TRBV7-3 and TRBJ2-3, with 8 bases lining up with TRBD1. Unmatched junction bases numbered 3, after V lost 5 bases and J lost 5 bases. From germline, CDR1 is SGHTA and CDR2 FQGTGA. CDR3 size: 13 residues. CDR3 coding DNA: TGTGCCAGCAGCATACAGGGGGGAGATACGCAGTATTTT. Protein sequence: CASSIQGGDTQYF.

V is TRBV4-1 and J is TRBJ1-5, with D unresolved. V was trimmed by 0 bases and J by 2 bases, leaving 14 bases between them. The CDR3 loop spans 17 amino acids. Germline V gene data show CDR1 as MGHRA and CDR2 as YSYEKL. Written as DNA, the CDR3 is TGCGCCAGCAGCCAAGATTATAGAGGGTCGGGCAATCAGCCCCAGCATTTT. Its protein is CASSQDYRGSGNQPQHF.

V and J are TRBV6-5 and TRBJ1-5; D is perhaps TRBD1 (6 bases). From germline, CDR1 is MNHEY and CDR2 SVGAGI. The CDR3 loop spans 13 amino acids. V was pared by 4 bases and J by 11 bases, with 15 bases between. CDR3 sequence reads: CASSSGDNLSQHF. The DNA of the CDR3 is TGTGCCAGCAGTTCAGGGGACAATCTATCCCAGCATTTT.

In this sample, this clone turned up once. V gene TRBV5-1 combines with J gene TRBJ1-4; TRBD1 matches at 8 bases. Trimming at V came to 2 bases and at J to 8 bases, leaving 5 bases not matched to a gene. The CDR3 has 14 amino acids. Germline values: CDR1 SGHRS, CDR2 YFSETQ. CDR3 bases: TGCGCCAGCAGCTTTGGGACAGGTCCCGAAAAACTGTTTTTT. Residues: CASSFGTGPEKLFF.

This chain connects TRBV19 to TRBJ2-1; no clear D. The germline V gene encodes CDR1 LNHDA and CDR2 SQIVND (reference sequence). V shed 5 bases and J shed 1 base, with 9 bases lying between them. This CDR3 is 14 amino acids long. Here the CDR3 reads CASSGRVSYNEQFF. CDR3 DNA sequence: TGTGCCAGTAGTGGCCGGGTTTCCTACAATGAGCAGTTCTTC.

V is TRBV4-3 and J is TRBJ1-2; unclear D gene. Germline CDR1 is LGHNA and CDR2 is YSLEER. The CDR3 sequence is 13 residues long. The V and J ends lost 4 bases and 2 bases respectively, with 8 bases between them. This CDR3 is CASSPGLNYGYTF. The CDR3 nucleotides read TGCGCCAGCAGCCCCGGGCTAAACTATGGCTACACCTTC.

V usage is TRBV10-1 and J usage is TRBJ1-1; no definite D call. Trimming took off 5 bases at V and 1 base at J, with 8 bases between the two ends. The germline gives CDR1 WNHNN, CDR2 SYGVQD (reference sequence). There are 13 residues in the CDR3. The CDR3 spells CASSNAANTEAFF. In DNA, the CDR3 is TGCGCCAGCAGTAATGCAGCGAACACTGAAGCTTTCTTT.

The chain has TRBV19 and TRBJ1-2; unclear D gene. CDR3 size: 13 residues. Germline CDR1 LNHDA, CDR2 SQIVND (reference sequence). Trimming left V 5 bases short and J 4 bases short, with 11 bases between. CDR3 nucleotide sequence: TGTGCCAGTAGTCCGGACGGCACCTATGGCTACACCTTC. Translated, it gives CASSPDGTYGYTF.

The genes are TRBV5-1 and TRBJ2-5; TRBD1 is a possible D gene (5 bases). CDR1 is SGHRS, CDR2 YFSETQ, per germline. The CDR3 is 16 residues long. Between the trimmed V and J ends, which lost 0 bases and 1 base, there was a span of 13 bases. DNA for the CDR3: TGCGCCAGCAGCTTGGGGGCACAGGCCCTCCAAGAGACCCAGTACTTC. Its translation: CASSLGAQALQETQYF.

The CDR3 nucleotides are TGCGCCAGCAGCGCCGGACACCTAGCTAACTATGGCTACACCTTC. Its translation is CASSAGHLANYGYTF. This chain uses TRBV5-1 with TRBJ1-2, with a possible D match to TRBD1 (5 bases). Germline V gene lookup returns CDR1 SGHRS and CDR2 YFSETQ. Trimming removed 4 bases from V and 0 bases from J, with 13 bases in between. This CDR3 comprises 15 residues.

This clone came up a few times. The J gene is TRBJ1-2, the V gene TRBV30; tentative D call: TRBD1 (5 bases). From germline, CDR1 is GTSNPN and CDR2 SVGIG (reference sequence). The CDR3 spans 13 residues. Trimming removed 6 bases from V and 5 bases from J, with 16 bases in between. The CDR3 is CACQTAAWYGYTF. CDR3 DNA: TGTGCCTGCCAGACAGCTGCTTGGTATGGCTACACCTTC.

Only one count was recorded for this clone. The chain is built from TRBV15 and TRBJ2-7; 8 bases match TRBD1. The V gene's germline CDR1 is LNHNV and CDR2 YYDKDF (reference sequence). Losses at the gene ends were 0 bases for V and 0 bases for J; bases not matched to a gene: 7. This CDR3 comprises 17 residues. The DNA of the CDR3 is TGTGCCACCAGCAGAGATCGTAGGACAGGGAGCTCCTACGAGCAGTACTTC. Translating gives CATSRDRRTGSSYEQYF. The full variable domain, in which reference TRBV15 and TRBJ2-7 provide the parts outside the CDR3, is DAMVIQNPRYQVTQFGKPVTLSCSQTLNHNVMYWYQQKSSQAPKLLFHYYDKDFNNEADTPDNFQSRRPNTSFCFLDIRSPGLGDTAMYLCATSRDRRTGSSYEQYFGPGTRLTVT.

The CDR3 spells CASSLETDRVHEQYF. CDR3 coding DNA: TGTGCCAGCAGCTTGGAGACGGACAGGGTCCACGAGCAGTACTTC. This chain uses TRBV7-2 with TRBJ2-7; 8 positions match TRBD1. CDR3 size: 15 residues. Germline trimming cut 3 bases from V and 5 bases from J; bases unmatched to any gene: 9. Germline V CDR1 and CDR2: SGHTA, FQGNSA.

This chain uses TRBV27 with TRBJ2-7; 11 positions match TRBD1. With 5 bases clipped from V and 4 bases from J, the junction kept 4 bases outside the gene matches. Looked up from germline, CDR1 is MNHEY and CDR2 is SMNVEV (reference sequence). The CDR3 covers 14 residues. CDR3 bases: TGTGCCAGCAGTCCCGGACAGGGGGCATACGAGCAGTACTTC. It encodes CASSPGQGAYEQYF.

The chain has TRBV11-2 and TRBJ2-1; the D gene is possibly TRBD2 (5 bases). The V gene's germline CDR1 is SGHAT and CDR2 FQNNGV. This CDR3 region has 12 residues. The ends were cut back, 4 bases at V and 10 bases at J, with 11 bases in the middle. The CDR3 sequence is CASSSLPGEQFF. Written as DNA, the CDR3 is TGTGCCAGCAGCTCCCTCCCGGGGGAGCAGTTCTTC.

Details on this clone: The sample contains more than one DNA sequence encoding this CDR3. The chain employs TRBV5-6 and TRBJ1-2; 7 bases agree with TRBD1. Germline-derived CDR1 and CDR2 are SGHDT and YYEEEE. With V trimmed by 4 bases and J by 8 bases, 5 bases remained unmatched. The length of the CDR3 is 12 residues. The CDR3 region is CASSLDRRGYTF. As DNA, the CDR3 is TGTGCCAGCAGCCTGGACAGGAGGGGCTACACCTTC. Full variable domain (rest looked up from reference TRBV5-6 and TRBJ1-2): DAGVTQSPTHLIKTRGQQVTLRCSPKSGHDTVSWYQQALGQGPQFIFQYYEEEERQRGNFPDRFSGHQFPNYSSELNVNALLLGDSALYLCASSLDRRGYTFGSGTRLTVV.

The chain couples TRBV30 to TRBJ2-7, with a tentative D call TRBD2 (5 bases). Between the trimmed V and J ends, which lost 7 bases and 3 bases, there was a span of 16 bases. From germline, CDR1 is GTSNPN and CDR2 SVGIG (reference sequence). The length of the CDR3 is 13 residues. CDR3 in amino acids: CASKPVRGYEQYF. The CDR3 DNA sequence: TGTGCCTCCAAACCTGTACGGGGCTACGAGCAGTACTTC.

The V and J genes are TRBV6-5 and TRBJ2-3; D is uncertain. Trimming removed 7 bases from V and 4 bases from J, with 18 bases in between. This CDR3 spans 15 amino acids. In germline, CDR1 is MNHEY, CDR2 SVGAGI. The CDR3 protein is CASTPAPGVPDTQYF. The DNA of the CDR3 is TGTGCCAGCACCCCGGCCCCCGGAGTACCAGATACGCAGTATTTT.

This sequence joins TRBV4-1 and TRBJ2-2, with 11 bases identical to TRBD1. Germline V gene data show CDR1 as MGHRA and CDR2 as YSYEKL. The V segment lost 6 bases and the J segment 7 bases; nucleotides outside the gene matches: 7. The CDR3 contains 15 residues. The DNA of the CDR3 is TGCGCCAGCAGGGTGGACAGGGGGCATGGCGGGGAGCTGTTTTTT. It specifies CASRVDRGHGGELFF.

This chain uses TRBV5-1 with TRBJ2-2, with D unresolved. CDR1 SGHRS and CDR2 YFSETQ come from the germline V gene. This CDR3 is 14 amino acids long. Between the trimmed V and J ends, which lost 0 bases and 4 bases, there was a span of 7 bases. CDR3 loop: CASSLVSATGELFF. CDR3 DNA sequence: TGCGCCAGCAGCTTGGTGTCAGCCACCGGGGAGCTGTTTTTT.